The TCR beta chain under discussion was sequenced for a study of tumor-infiltrating lymphocytes in oesophageal squamous cell carcinoma. One entry per CDR3 protein results from TCRdb running MiXCR on the PCR reads. Among 19,000 or so distinct CDR3 sequences listed, 30% to 50% were seen once. Sequencing input: blood. This clonotype was sampled from a male donor with esophageal squamous cell carcinoma.

The CDR3 nucleotides are TGTGCCAGCAGCTTAAGCGAAGAGCAGTTCTTC. It translates to CASSLSEEQFF. V is TRBV13 and J is TRBJ2-3, with D unresolved. The DNA matches TRBJ2-1 better at its end, which makes the J call doubtful. This CDR3 is 11 amino acids long. Germline CDR1 PRHDT, CDR2 FYEKMQ (reference sequence).